Each of the 3 T cell receptor beta chains below was sequenced from the same sample in a study of blood T cells in healthy people across ages. Then a second PCR, running roughly 6 to 11 cycles, was carried out with a sample-barcoded 5' primer and a J-beta primer mix. TCRdb re-called the 5' RACE reads through MiXCR, storing one row per CDR3 protein. The sample has about a million distinct CDR3 sequences, around 49% seen once; the top ten hold roughly 13%. Sequenced: blood. The receptors here all came from a man in his thirties or forties in good health.

The chain joins TRBV29-1 to TRBJ2-7, with D possibly being TRBD1 or TRBD2 (5 bases each). The CDR3 has 13 amino acids. Trimming left V 1 base short and J 3 bases short, with 10 bases between. CDR1 is SQVTM and CDR2 is ANQGSEA in the germline V gene. DNA for the CDR3: TGCAGCGTTGAAGGGGGGTCTTTCTACGAGCAGTACTTC. Its protein product is CSVEGGSFYEQYF.

This clonotype was picked up one time. The chain joins TRBV5-1 to TRBJ2-3; 8 bases agree with TRBD2. V lost 4 bases to trimming and J lost 10 bases; unmatched junction nucleotides: 20. This CDR3 has 17 residues. Germline values: CDR1 SGHRS, CDR2 YFSETQ. The CDR3 DNA reads as TGCGCCAGCAGCGACGAGAAGGTAGCGGGGTCCGCCGATGCGCAGTATTTT. This translates into CASSDEKVAGSADAQYF. The full variable domain, in which reference TRBV5-1 and TRBJ2-3 provide the parts outside the CDR3, is KAGVTQTPRYLIKTRGQQVTLSCSPISGHRSVSWYQQTPGQGLQFLFEYFSETQRNKGNFPGRFSGRQFSNSRSEMNVSTLELGDSALYLCASSDEKVAGSADAQYFGPGTRLTVL.

The chain carries TRBV29-1 and TRBJ2-7; D might be TRBD2 (5 bases). Germline-derived CDR1 and CDR2 are SQVTM and ANQGSEA. The CDR3 length is 14 residues. With 6 bases removed from V and 0 bases from J, the gap between germline ends came to 15 bases. The CDR3 sequence: CSVRYGDYSYEQYF. The CDR3 DNA follows: TGCAGCGTAAGATACGGGGATTACTCCTACGAGCAGTACTTC.